These T cell receptor beta chains were read from a single sample in a study of cytomegalovirus exposure and HLA in healthy donors. Libraries were prepared by immunoSEQ multiplex PCR; TCRdb keeps only in-frame clonotypes and omits some of them. The table includes more than 130,000 clones, approximately 70% detected once. What was sequenced was PBMCs. The receptors here all came from a human donor in good health. The CDR3 runs from the conserved cysteine through the conserved F or W. Fields, in order: D gene, V gene, J gene, clone size, CDR3 protein, CDR3 DNA. D genes are given only for firm matches. Clone size is stated in some rows and not others, as once, few, many or a class when expanded.

D gene: TRBD2; V gene: TRBV2; J gene: TRBJ2-1; clone size: -; CDR3 protein: CASLAGTYNEQFF; CDR3 DNA: TGTGCCAGCCTAGCGGGGACTTACAATGAGCAGTTCTTC
D gene: -; V gene: TRBV9; J gene: TRBJ1-4; clone size: -; CDR3 protein: CASSKSSSNEKLFF; CDR3 DNA: TGTGCCAGCAGCAAGAGTAGTAGTAATGAAAAACTGTTTTTT
D gene: -; V gene: TRBV6-6; J gene: TRBJ1-1; clone size: -; CDR3 protein: CASSYGGAMNTEAFF; CDR3 DNA: TGTGCCAGCAGTTACGGGGGGGCGATGAACACTGAAGCTTTCTTT
D gene: TRBD1; V gene: TRBV19; J gene: TRBJ2-7; clone size: -; CDR3 protein: CASSNNRGSYEQYF; CDR3 DNA: TGTGCCAGTAGTAATAACAGGGGTTCCTACGAGCAGTACTTC
D gene: TRBD2; V gene: TRBV5-4; J gene: TRBJ2-3; clone size: once; CDR3 protein: CASTPSGITDTQYF; CDR3 DNA: TGTGCCAGCACACCTAGCGGGATCACAGATACGCAGTATTTT
D gene: TRBD1; V gene: TRBV10-3; J gene: TRBJ1-2; clone size: -; CDR3 protein: CAISQQGGAEGYTF; CDR3 DNA: TGTGCCATCAGTCAACAGGGGGGAGCGGAGGGCTACACCTTC
D gene: -; V gene: TRBV19; J gene: TRBJ1-5; clone size: -; CDR3 protein: CASIQTATSNQPQHF; CDR3 DNA: TGTGCCAGTATTCAGACTGCAACTAGCAATCAGCCCCAGCATTTT
D gene: TRBD1; V gene: TRBV7-9; J gene: TRBJ1-2; clone size: -; CDR3 protein: CASSSTGATDGYTF; CDR3 DNA: TGTGCCAGCAGCTCGACAGGGGCTACGGATGGCTACACCTTC
D gene: -; V gene: TRBV5-4; J gene: TRBJ1-2; clone size: -; CDR3 protein: CASSLRGGVRDGYTF; CDR3 DNA: TGTGCCAGCAGCTTGAGGGGAGGGGTAAGAGATGGCTACACCTTC
D gene: -; V gene: TRBV6-5; J gene: TRBJ1-4; clone size: -; CDR3 protein: CASSLEGNNEKLFF; CDR3 DNA: TGTGCCAGCAGTTTGGAGGGCAATAATGAAAAACTGTTTTTT
D gene: TRBD2; V gene: TRBV6-1; J gene: TRBJ2-7; clone size: -; CDR3 protein: CASSEAGGFYEQYF; CDR3 DNA: TGTGCCAGCAGTGAAGCGGGAGGGTTCTACGAGCAGTACTTC
D gene: -; V gene: TRBV11-3; J gene: TRBJ1-5; clone size: -; CDR3 protein: CASSLDRRRRGNQPQHF; CDR3 DNA: TGTGCCAGCAGCTTAGATCGTAGGAGGAGGGGCAATCAGCCCCAGCATTTT
D gene: TRBD2; V gene: TRBV5-1; J gene: TRBJ2-5; clone size: -; CDR3 protein: CASSFRGTSEETQYF; CDR3 DNA: TGCGCCAGCAGCTTCCGAGGGACTAGCGAAGAGACCCAGTACTTC
D gene: TRBD1; V gene: TRBV6-5; J gene: TRBJ2-7; clone size: -; CDR3 protein: CASSGRGLYEQYF; CDR3 DNA: TGTGCCAGCAGTGGCAGGGGGCTCTACGAGCAGTACTTC
D gene: TRBD1; V gene: TRBV12-5; J gene: TRBJ1-2; clone size: -; CDR3 protein: CASGFDRVGGYTF; CDR3 DNA: TGTGCTAGTGGATTCGACAGGGTTGGTGGCTACACCTTC
D gene: TRBD1; V gene: TRBV27; J gene: TRBJ1-4; clone size: -; CDR3 protein: CASRQGGNEKLFF; CDR3 DNA: TGTGCCAGCAGACAGGGGGGGAATGAAAAACTGTTTTTT
D gene: TRBD1; V gene: TRBV18; J gene: TRBJ2-5; clone size: -; CDR3 protein: CASSPLSPGTDNFQETQYF; CDR3 DNA: TGTGCCAGCTCACCGCTTTCCCCCGGGACAGATAACTTTCAAGAGACCCAGTACTTC
D gene: -; V gene: TRBV6-1; J gene: TRBJ1-2; clone size: -; CDR3 protein: CASSVGLNYGYIF; CDR3 DNA: TGTGCCAGCAGCGTGGGACTGAACTATGGCTACATCTTC
D gene: -; V gene: TRBV23-1; J gene: TRBJ2-7; clone size: -; CDR3 protein: CASSQLVRGRETYEQYF; CDR3 DNA: TGCGCCAGCAGTCAACTAGTCAGGGGCAGGGAAACCTACGAGCAGTACTTC
D gene: TRBD1; V gene: TRBV10-3; J gene: TRBJ2-7; clone size: few; CDR3 protein: CAISAIRDRGRDEQYF; CDR3 DNA: TGTGCCATCAGTGCTATTAGGGACAGGGGTCGAGACGAGCAGTACTTC
D gene: TRBD2; V gene: TRBV2; J gene: TRBJ2-1; clone size: -; CDR3 protein: CASSQTSGTYNEQFF; CDR3 DNA: TGTGCCAGCAGTCAAACTAGCGGAACCTACAATGAGCAGTTCTTC
D gene: TRBD2; V gene: TRBV2; J gene: TRBJ2-4; clone size: -; CDR3 protein: CASSVLAGDSAKNIQYF; CDR3 DNA: TGTGCCAGCAGTGTACTAGCGGGAGATTCAGCCAAAAACATTCAGTACTTC
D gene: TRBD2; V gene: TRBV29-1; J gene: TRBJ2-1; clone size: -; CDR3 protein: CSVELSGRFYSYNEQFF; CDR3 DNA: TGCAGCGTTGAACTTAGCGGGAGGTTCTACTCCTACAATGAGCAGTTCTTC
D gene: -; V gene: TRBV19; J gene: TRBJ2-7; clone size: -; CDR3 protein: CASSIDRVRKNDEQYF; CDR3 DNA: TGTGCCAGTAGTATAGATCGTGTGAGGAAGAACGACGAGCAGTACTTC
D gene: TRBD2; V gene: TRBV23-1; J gene: TRBJ2-1; clone size: -; CDR3 protein: CASSDGRARLGEQFF; CDR3 DNA: TGCGCCAGCAGTGATGGGAGGGCCAGATTGGGGGAGCAGTTCTTC
D gene: -; V gene: TRBV29-1; J gene: TRBJ1-2; clone size: -; CDR3 protein: CSVAGVRSGWTF; CDR3 DNA: TGCAGCGTTGCCGGGGTTAGGAGCGGCTGGACCTTC
D gene: TRBD1; V gene: TRBV19; J gene: TRBJ2-4; clone size: -; CDR3 protein: CASSTGTGGKNIQYF; CDR3 DNA: TGTGCCAGTAGTACGGGGACAGGGGGCAAAAACATTCAGTACTTC
D gene: -; V gene: TRBV30; J gene: TRBJ1-2; clone size: -; CDR3 protein: CAWGKSTQGGYTF; CDR3 DNA: TGTGCCTGGGGAAAGAGTACACAGGGTGGCTACACCTTC
D gene: -; V gene: TRBV7-8; J gene: TRBJ2-7; clone size: -; CDR3 protein: CASSLGGALYEQYF; CDR3 DNA: TGTGCCAGCAGCTTAGGGGGAGCCTTATACGAGCAGTACTTC
D gene: TRBD2; V gene: TRBV6-1; J gene: TRBJ2-1; clone size: -; CDR3 protein: CASSAPSGLHNEQFF; CDR3 DNA: TGTGCCAGCAGTGCCCCTAGCGGATTGCACAATGAGCAGTTCTTC
D gene: TRBD1; V gene: TRBV6-6; J gene: TRBJ2-7; clone size: -; CDR3 protein: CASSATTGGYEQYF; CDR3 DNA: TGTGCCAGCAGTGCCACGACAGGGGGCTACGAGCAGTACTTC
D gene: -; V gene: TRBV5-1; J gene: TRBJ1-1; clone size: -; CDR3 protein: CASSPPLNTEAFF; CDR3 DNA: TGCGCCAGCAGCCCGCCGCTAAACACTGAAGCTTTCTTT
D gene: -; V gene: TRBV7-9; J gene: TRBJ2-2; clone size: once; CDR3 protein: CASSLSRGWTGELFF; CDR3 DNA: TGTGCCAGCAGCTTATCACGAGGGTGGACCGGGGAGCTGTTTTTT
D gene: TRBD2; V gene: TRBV6-6; J gene: TRBJ2-3; clone size: once; CDR3 protein: CASSYVGLAGTDTQYF; CDR3 DNA: TGTGCCAGCAGTTACGTGGGACTAGCGGGAACAGATACGCAGTATTTT
D gene: TRBD1; V gene: TRBV5-4; J gene: TRBJ2-7; clone size: -; CDR3 protein: CASSLLQGASNEQYF; CDR3 DNA: TGTGCCAGCAGCTTGTTACAGGGGGCCTCAAACGAGCAGTACTTC
D gene: TRBD1; V gene: TRBV27; J gene: TRBJ1-5; clone size: -; CDR3 protein: CASSNRTGFQPQHF; CDR3 DNA: TGTGCCAGCAGTAACAGGACAGGGTTTCAGCCCCAGCATTTT
D gene: TRBD2; V gene: TRBV6-6; J gene: TRBJ2-3; clone size: -; CDR3 protein: CASSRLAGGSDTQYF; CDR3 DNA: TGTGCCAGCAGCCGACTAGCGGGAGGATCAGATACGCAGTATTTT
D gene: -; V gene: TRBV6-1; J gene: TRBJ2-7; clone size: -; CDR3 protein: CASSRRGPYEQYF; CDR3 DNA: TGTGCCAGCAGTCGTAGGGGCCCCTACGAGCAGTACTTC
D gene: -; V gene: TRBV5-1; J gene: TRBJ2-5; clone size: -; CDR3 protein: CASSLVSRGEETQYF; CDR3 DNA: TGCGCCAGCAGCTTGGTGAGCAGGGGAGAAGAGACCCAGTACTTC
D gene: TRBD2; V gene: TRBV5-1; J gene: TRBJ2-7; clone size: -; CDR3 protein: CASRLAGNYEQYF; CDR3 DNA: TGCGCCAGCCGACTAGCGGGAAACTACGAGCAGTACTTC
D gene: -; V gene: TRBV6-6; J gene: TRBJ1-5; clone size: -; CDR3 protein: CASQPGGIQPQHF; CDR3 DNA: TGTGCCAGCCAGCCCGGGGGAATTCAGCCCCAGCATTTT
D gene: TRBD2; V gene: TRBV9; J gene: TRBJ2-7; clone size: -; CDR3 protein: CASSVDSGGLAQSYEQYF; CDR3 DNA: TGTGCCAGCAGCGTAGATTCTGGGGGACTAGCGCAATCCTACGAGCAGTACTTC
D gene: TRBD1; V gene: TRBV5-6; J gene: TRBJ1-1; clone size: -; CDR3 protein: CASTPGPQGASKYTEAFF; CDR3 DNA: TGTGCCAGCACCCCGGGGCCACAGGGGGCATCGAAATACACTGAAGCTTTCTTT